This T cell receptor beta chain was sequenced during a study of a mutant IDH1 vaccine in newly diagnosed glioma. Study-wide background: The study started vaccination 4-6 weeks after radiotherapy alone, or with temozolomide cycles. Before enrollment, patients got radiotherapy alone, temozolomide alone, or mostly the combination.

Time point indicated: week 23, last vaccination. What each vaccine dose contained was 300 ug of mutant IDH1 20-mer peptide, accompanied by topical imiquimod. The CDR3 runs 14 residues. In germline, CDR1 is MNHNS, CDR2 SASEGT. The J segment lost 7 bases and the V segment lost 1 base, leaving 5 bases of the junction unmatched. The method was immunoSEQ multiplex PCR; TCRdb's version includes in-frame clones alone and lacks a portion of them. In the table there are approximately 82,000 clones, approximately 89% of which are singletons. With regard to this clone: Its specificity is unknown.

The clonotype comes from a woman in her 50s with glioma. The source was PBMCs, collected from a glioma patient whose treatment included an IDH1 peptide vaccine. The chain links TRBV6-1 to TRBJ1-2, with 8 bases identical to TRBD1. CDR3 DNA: TGTGCCAGCAGTGAAGTAGGGACAGGAGGTGGCTACACCTTC. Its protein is CASSEVGTGGGYTF.